This T cell receptor (beta chain) was identified during a study of blood T cell repertoires in COVID-19. Study context: Sites in the United States, Italy and Spain provided acute and convalescent COVID-19 samples. In each case, the material was cDNA or gDNA derived from T cells, B-cell-depleted T cells, or PBMCs.

From germline, CDR1 is MGHRA and CDR2 YSYEKL. J gave up 1 base and V 0 bases, and 3 bases lay outside the gene matches. CDR3 length: 16 amino acids. How the authors handled the data: Amplifying reference gene primers gave estimates of nucleated cell counts. TCRdb keeps only in-frame clones here, not all; method: immunoSEQ multiplex PCR. The DNA was the basis for D and trimming; V, J and clone size are from that table. The repertoire consists of more than 85,000 clones, with 85% occurring once and the leading ten covering over 35%. The J gene is TRBJ1-5, the V gene TRBV4-1; TRBD1 matches at 7 bases. Sequenced: peripheral blood. The sequence came from a man aged 80 or over with acute or convalescent COVID-19. The CDR3 DNA is TGCGCCAGCAGCCAAGAAGGGGGCAGGAGCAATCAGCCCCAGCATTTT. It yields the protein CASSQEGGRSNQPQHF.